The text below deals with one TCR beta chain. The data derive from a study of CD8 T cells in Susac syndrome. After extraction with the RNeasy kit, about 0.45 to 1 ug of the RNA was reverse transcribed using random hexamers. TCRdb called the immunoSEQ multiplex PCR reads again in MiXCR, with one record for every CDR3 protein. The sample yields hundreds of thousands of distinct CDR3 sequences, around 96% seen once. Sequencing input: CD4+ T cells from PBMCs. The TCR originated in a human donor with multiple sclerosis.

Here the CDR3 reads CASTAAITDTQYF. The CDR3 region has the DNA TGTGCCAGCACAGCGGCAATCACAGATACGCAGTATTTT. The chain is built from TRBV28 and TRBJ2-3; possibly TRBD2 for D (5 bases). Germline CDR1 MDHEN, CDR2 SYDVKM. Trimming took 7 bases from V and 2 from J, leaving 10 bases between them. This CDR3 is built from 13 residues.